The rows below give T cell receptor beta chains drawn from one sample of a study of cytomegalovirus exposure and HLA in healthy donors. The data were produced by immunoSEQ multiplex PCR, yet TCRdb's version contains in-frame clones alone and is incomplete. The repertoire holds over 150,000 clones, with roughly 80% as singletons. Specimen: PBMCs. The receptors originated from a human donor in good health. Each CDR3 is given with its conserved first and last residue. Each record gives: D gene, CDR3 length, J gene, clone size, V gene, CDR3 protein, CDR3 DNA. D genes are given only for firm matches. A clone size is listed for some rows: how often the clone was seen (once, few, many), or a class if it is expanded.

>.|15|TRBJ1-4|.|TRBV7-9
CASSPGTSRVEKLFF
TGTGCCAGCAGCCCCGGGACTTCAAGAGTCGAAAAACTGTTTTTT
>TRBD1|19|TRBJ1-5|.|TRBV6-1
CASSQGRDRGFFSNQPQHF
TGTGCCAGCAGTCAAGGCCGGGACAGGGGCTTTTTTAGCAATCAGCCCCAGCATTTT
>.|14|TRBJ1-1|once|TRBV2
CASSDQAGNTEAFF
TGTGCCAGCAGTGATCAGGCGGGGAACACTGAAGCTTTCTTT
>TRBD2|18|TRBJ2-5|.|TRBV5-6
CASSPGTSGGASEETQYF
TGTGCCAGCAGCCCCGGGACTAGCGGGGGGGCCTCGGAGGAGACCCAGTACTTC
>.|16|TRBJ2-2|.|TRBV12-5
CASGFPDKTNTGELFF
TGTGCTAGTGGTTTCCCCGACAAAACGAACACCGGGGAGCTGTTTTTT
>.|15|TRBJ2-7|once|TRBV11-2
CASSFGGVEGYEQYF
TGTGCCAGCAGCTTTGGTGGGGTGGAGGGATACGAGCAGTACTTC
>.|12|TRBJ2-3|.|TRBV13
CASRGSTDTQYF
TGTGCCAGCCGCGGTAGCACAGATACGCAGTATTTT
>.|13|TRBJ2-1|.|TRBV9
CASGHPSYNEQFF
TGTGCCAGCGGACATCCATCCTACAATGAGCAGTTCTTC
>.|15|TRBJ2-2|.|TRBV6-6
CASSYSGQSTGELFF
TGTGCCAGCAGTTACTCGGGGCAGTCGACCGGGGAGCTGTTTTTT
>TRBD1|18|TRBJ2-2|few|TRBV11-3
CASSLGNRAGGFNGELFF
TGTGCCAGCAGCTTAGGCAACCGGGCAGGGGGATTTAACGGGGAGCTGTTTTTT
>.|16|TRBJ2-2|.|TRBV14
CASSHRPGVGTGELFF
TGTGCCAGCAGCCATCGTCCGGGGGTGGGCACCGGGGAGCTGTTTTTT
>.|14|TRBJ2-5|few|TRBV21-1
CASSPERGTETQYF
TGTGCCAGCAGCCCAGAGCGGGGCACAGAGACCCAGTACTTC
>.|14|TRBJ1-1|.|TRBV10-3
CAISETGWYTEAFF
TGTGCCATCAGTGAGACAGGGTGGTACACTGAAGCTTTCTTT
>.|16|TRBJ2-5|.|TRBV7-9
CASSLNLAGFQETQYF
TGTGCCAGCAGCTTAAACTTGGCGGGATTCCAAGAGACCCAGTACTTC
>TRBD1|15|TRBJ1-1|once|TRBV5-1
CASSLDRALNTEAFF
TGCGCCAGCAGCCTAGACAGGGCCCTGAACACTGAAGCTTTCTTT
>TRBD1|13|TRBJ1-2|.|TRBV5-6
CASNRQGIYGYTF
TGTGCCAGCAACCGACAGGGGATCTATGGCTACACCTTC
>.|12|TRBJ1-1|.|TRBV6-5
CASSYSGAGTFF
TGTGCCAGCAGTTACTCGGGGGCAGGGACTTTCTTT
>.|16|TRBJ2-5|once|TRBV11-3
CASSLDGGRRQETQYF
TGTGCCAGCAGCTTAGATGGAGGGAGGCGCCAAGAGACCCAGTACTTC
>.|15|TRBJ2-5|.|TRBV5-4
CASSGRGTTEETQYF
TGTGCCAGCAGCGGCCGTGGGACAACAGAAGAGACCCAGTACTTC
>.|14|TRBJ2-5|.|TRBV7-9
CASSPGEGRETQYF
TGTGCCAGCAGCCCCGGGGAAGGGAGGGAGACCCAGTACTTC
>.|11|TRBJ2-1|.|TRBV20-1
CSTSWYNEQFF
TGCAGCACTTCCTGGTACAATGAGCAGTTCTTC
>.|15|TRBJ2-2|.|TRBV10-3
CAIRAGGRDTGELFF
TGTGCCATCAGGGCCGGGGGGCGGGACACCGGGGAGCTGTTTTTT
>TRBD2|15|TRBJ2-5|.|TRBV2
CASSKLAGGLETQYF
TGTGCCAGCAGCAAACTAGCGGGGGGTCTGGAGACCCAGTACTTC
>TRBD2|15|TRBJ2-1|.|TRBV5-4
CASSSSPGGLDEQFF
TGTGCCAGCAGCTCCTCTCCGGGGGGGCTGGATGAGCAGTTCTTC
>.|14|TRBJ2-7|.|TRBV27
CASSLSRASYEQYF
TGTGCCAGCAGTTTATCAAGAGCCTCCTACGAGCAGTACTTC
>TRBD2|14|TRBJ2-2|.|TRBV5-1
CASTEAGGGGELFF
TGCGCCAGCACCGAAGCGGGGGGCGGCGGGGAGCTGTTTTTT
>.|13|TRBJ1-6|.|TRBV4-3
CASSSEGYSPLHF
TGCGCCAGCAGTTCTGAGGGTTACTCACCCCTCCACTTT